This is a list of T cell receptor beta chains from one sample in a study of chemoradiotherapy in HPV16-positive cancers. Clones were read by immunoSEQ multiplex PCR, and TCRdb kept only the in-frame ones, dropping some. The sample contains 25,000 to 30,000 clones, about 93% of which appear only once. The sequences come from blood, collected from a patient who underwent chemoradiotherapy. The receptor set was obtained from a human donor with HPV-associated anogenital cancer. The CDR3 runs from the conserved cysteine through the conserved F or W. Each record gives: J gene, V gene, D gene, clone size, CDR3 protein, CDR3 DNA. A D gene is named only where the DNA matches it firmly. Clone size appears in some rows only: once, few, many, or a class for an expanded clone.

J: TRBJ1-2; V: TRBV4-1; D: NA; size: few; CDR3: CASSPTILAEPVANYGYTF; DNA: TGCGCCAGCAGCCCTACCATCCTCGCAGAGCCCGTAGCTAACTATGGCTACACCTTC
J: TRBJ2-7; V: TRBV7-2; D: NA; size: NA; CDR3: CASSLAQGRTYEQYF; DNA: TGTGCCAGCAGCTTAGCGCAGGGAAGGACCTACGAGCAGTACTTC
J: TRBJ2-5; V: TRBV11-1; D: NA; size: NA; CDR3: CASSSGAGTQYF; DNA: TGTGCCAGCAGCTCCGGAGCGGGGACCCAGTACTTC
J: TRBJ1-1; V: TRBV12-5; D: NA; size: NA; CDR3: CASGFSVGEAFF; DNA: TGTGCTAGTGGTTTCTCCGTGGGTGAAGCTTTCTTT
J: TRBJ1-1; V: TRBV5-1; D: TRBD1; size: NA; CDR3: CASSPETDRVNTEAFF; DNA: TGCGCCAGCAGCCCGGAAACCGACAGGGTGAACACTGAAGCTTTCTTT
J: TRBJ2-1; V: TRBV29-1; D: TRBD1; size: NA; CDR3: CSVARQGNEQFF; DNA: TGCAGCGTTGCTAGACAGGGGAATGAGCAGTTCTTC
J: TRBJ2-1; V: TRBV15; D: NA; size: NA; CDR3: CATSRGMGSGTGNEQFF; DNA: TGTGCCACCAGCAGAGGAATGGGTAGCGGTACGGGGAATGAGCAGTTCTTC
J: TRBJ2-3; V: TRBV28; D: TRBD2; size: NA; CDR3: CASAPRSVLAGVGTDTQYF; DNA: TGTGCCAGCGCTCCCCGATCTGTACTAGCGGGAGTGGGAACAGATACGCAGTATTTT
J: TRBJ2-1; V: TRBV7-9; D: NA; size: NA; CDR3: CASSLDNEQFF; DNA: TGTGCCAGCAGCTTAGACAATGAGCAGTTCTTC
J: TRBJ2-1; V: TRBV29-1; D: NA; size: NA; CDR3: CSVVPGDLYNEQFF; DNA: TGCAGCGTTGTGCCCGGGGATCTGTACAATGAGCAGTTCTTC